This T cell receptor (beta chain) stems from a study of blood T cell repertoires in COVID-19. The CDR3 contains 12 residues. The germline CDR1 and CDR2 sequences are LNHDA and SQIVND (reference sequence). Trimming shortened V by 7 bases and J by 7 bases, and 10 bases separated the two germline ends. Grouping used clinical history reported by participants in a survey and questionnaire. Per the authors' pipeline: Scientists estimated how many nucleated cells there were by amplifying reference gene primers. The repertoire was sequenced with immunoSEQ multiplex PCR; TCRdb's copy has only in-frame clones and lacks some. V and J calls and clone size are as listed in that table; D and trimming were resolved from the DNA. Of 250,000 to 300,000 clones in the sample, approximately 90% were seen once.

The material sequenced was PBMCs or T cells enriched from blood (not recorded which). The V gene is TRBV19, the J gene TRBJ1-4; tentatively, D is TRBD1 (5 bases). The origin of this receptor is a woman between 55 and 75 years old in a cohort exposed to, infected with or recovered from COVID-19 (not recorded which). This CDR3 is CASKGLGEKLFF. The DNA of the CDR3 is TGTGCCAGTAAGGGGTTAGGTGAAAAACTGTTTTTT.